The 29 T cell receptor beta chains in this list originate from one sample, sequenced in a study of T-cell memory formation after mild COVID-19. MiXCR, applied by TCRdb to the 5' RACE reads, yields one record per CDR3 protein. The profile shows just over 200,000 distinct CDR3 sequences, around 9.5% of them singletons. Sequenced: PBMCs or a T cell subset sorted from them (not recorded which). The source of these receptors is a man younger than 35 who had mild COVID-19 (a few samples of this study predate the infection). Cell type and time point are not known.

V usage is TRBV11-2 and J usage is TRBJ1-2, with 10 bases fitting TRBD1. Germline CDR1 SGHAT, CDR2 FQNNGV. V lost 3 bases to trimming and J lost 14 bases; unmatched junction nucleotides: 9. This CDR3 contains 13 residues. The CDR3: CASSFDRGRKRTF. The CDR3 DNA reads as TGTGCCAGCAGCTTTGACAGGGGGCGAAAAAGGACCTTC.

This clonotype turned up a few times. The chain links TRBV5-6 to TRBJ1-2; D is undetermined. CDR1 is SGHDT, CDR2 YYEEEE, per germline. With 1 base removed from V and 7 bases from J, the gap between germline ends came to 8 bases. The CDR3 is 12 residues long. The CDR3: CASSLRQGGYTF. The CDR3 nucleotides read TGTGCCAGCAGCTTGAGACAAGGTGGCTACACCTTC.

The chain employs TRBV5-5 and TRBJ1-4; TRBD1 might be the D (5 bases). The CDR3 is 15 amino acids. The germline V gene has CDR1 SGHKS and CDR2 YYEKEE (reference sequence). Trimming took off 2 bases at V and 6 bases at J, with 14 bases between the two ends. CDR3 amino acids: CASSFSAGRDEKLFF. In nucleotides, the CDR3 is TGTGCCAGCAGCTTCTCAGCAGGGCGAGATGAAAAACTGTTTTTT.

The sample holds many counts of this clonotype. The V gene is TRBV12-3 or TRBV12-4, the J gene TRBJ2-5; tentative D call: TRBD2 (5 bases). Deletions cut 4 bases from V and 2 bases from J, with 11 bases between. This CDR3 is built from 14 residues. The CDR3 sequence: CASSWRSGQETQYF. The CDR3 nucleotides are TGTGCCAGCAGTTGGAGGTCGGGTCAAGAGACCCAGTACTTC.

This clonotype was detected ten times or more. This chain links TRBV7-2 with TRBJ1-5, with TRBD1 as a possible D gene (6 bases). The CDR3 covers 16 residues. Germline V gives CDR1 SGHTA, CDR2 FQGNSA. V was shortened by 1 base and J by 1 base, with 11 bases between the two germline ends. CDR3 sequence (DNA): TGTGCCAGCAGCTTAGGTGGGGGGCGAAGCAATCAGCCCCAGCATTTT. It specifies CASSLGGGRSNQPQHF.

The chain employs TRBV19 and TRBJ2-1, with 8 bases identical to TRBD2. The CDR3 sequence is 15 residues long. In germline, CDR1 is LNHDA, CDR2 SQIVND (reference sequence). V lost 5 bases, J lost 3 bases, and 6 bases stayed unmatched. CDR3 DNA: TGTGCCAGTAGTTCCGGGACTAGAAACTACAATGAGCAGTTCTTC. Translated: CASSSGTRNYNEQFF.

V and J are TRBV12-3 or TRBV12-4 and TRBJ2-1; a weak D match, TRBD2 (5 bases). Deletions cut 7 bases from V and 3 bases from J, with 13 bases between. This CDR3 is built from 14 residues. The CDR3 DNA is TGTGCCAGCACCCTTAGCGCACACTACAATGAGCAGTTCTTC. Protein: CASTLSAHYNEQFF.

The chain carries TRBV5-6 and TRBJ2-5, with no clear D. The CDR3 runs to 13 residues. Looked up from germline, CDR1 is SGHDT and CDR2 is YYEEEE. V lost 0 bases, J lost 4 bases, and 7 bases lay in between. The CDR3 reads CASSLDLGETQYF. The CDR3 coding sequence is TGTGCCAGCAGCTTGGACCTCGGAGAGACCCAGTACTTC. The variable domain in full, completed from reference TRBV5-6 and TRBJ2-5, reads DAGVTQSPTHLIKTRGQQVTLRCSPKSGHDTVSWYQQALGQGPQFIFQYYEEEERQRGNFPDRFSGHQFPNYSSELNVNALLLGDSALYLCASSLDLGETQYFGPGTRLLVL.

This clonotype was detected only a few times. The J gene is TRBJ2-6, the V gene TRBV5-1; D not resolved. CDR3 length: 17 residues. Looked up from germline, CDR1 is SGHRS and CDR2 is YFSETQ. The germline V and J ends were trimmed by 0 bases and 0 bases, with 10 bases remaining between them. CDR3 nucleotide sequence: TGCGCCAGCAGCTTGGCCTGGTCCGGCTCTGGGGCCAACGTCCTGACTTTC. Translating it yields CASSLAWSGSGANVLTF.

This clonotype was counted many times. This chain links TRBV4-2 with TRBJ1-5; D uncertain. This CDR3 contains 15 residues. V was clipped by 0 bases and J by 0 bases, with 6 bases between them. Germline V CDR1 and CDR2: LGHNA, YNFKEQ. The CDR3 coding sequence is TGTGCCAGCAGCCAAGATTTAAATAGCAATCAGCCCCAGCATTTT. Translating gives CASSQDLNSNQPQHF.

A few counts support this clonotype. This rearrangement joins TRBV7-2 to TRBJ1-6, with D uncertain. Between the trimmed V and J ends, which lost 4 bases and 7 bases, there was a span of 8 bases. The CDR3 has 13 residues. The V gene's germline CDR1 is SGHTA and CDR2 FQGNSA. This chain's CDR3 is CASSSDTNSPLHF. CDR3 nucleotide sequence: TGTGCCAGCAGCTCAGACACAAATTCACCCCTCCACTTT.

This sequence joins TRBV20-1 and TRBJ1-1, with D perhaps matching TRBD1 (6 bases). The CDR3 is made up of 15 amino acids. The V gene lost 6 bases and the J gene lost 1 base, with 18 bases spanning the gap. CDR1 is DFQATT, CDR2 SNEGSKA, per germline (reference sequence). The chain's CDR3 is CSARGVVGRNTEAFF. CDR3 DNA sequence: TGCAGTGCGAGGGGGGTGGTGGGGCGGAACACTGAAGCTTTCTTT.

This clonotype was seen a few times. The chain recombines TRBV20-1 with TRBJ1-5; possible D gene TRBD1, 5 bases. Germline V gene sequence: CDR1 DFQATT, CDR2 SNEGSKA (reference sequence). This CDR3 has 13 residues. Between the trimmed V and J ends, which lost 3 bases and 1 base, there was a span of 7 bases. The CDR3 reads CSASAGSNQPQHF. Here the CDR3 DNA reads TGCAGTGCTAGTGCAGGGAGCAATCAGCCCCAGCATTTT.

This clonotype has just a few counts. Because the CDR3 is missing its conserved closing phenylalanine or tryptophan, this is likely a read error. The chain uses TRBV5-1 and TRBJ2-3; D may be TRBD2 (7 bases). V lost 0 bases and J 6 bases, leaving 14 bases between the germline ends. The germline V gene has CDR1 SGHRS and CDR2 YFSETQ. This CDR3 contains 15 residues. This CDR3 reads CASSLEGGGWDTQYL. CDR3 DNA sequence: TGCGCCAGCAGCTTGGAAGGCGGGGGCTGGGATACGCAGTATCTT.

This clonotype was found a few times. The DNA of the CDR3 is TGTGCCAGCACCAACGGGGGGGCTGGAAACATTCAGTACTTC. Translated: CASTNGGAGNIQYF. The gene calls are TRBV12-3 or TRBV12-4 and TRBJ2-4, with 8 nucleotides matching TRBD2. The CDR3 sequence is 14 residues long. The J segment lost 6 bases and the V segment lost 7 bases, leaving 8 bases of the junction unmatched.

The CDR3: CASSLSAGAGTDTQYF. The CDR3 nucleotides are TGTGCCAGCAGCTTGTCAGCGGGCGCGGGCACAGATACGCAGTATTTT. V is TRBV5-4 and J is TRBJ2-3; possible D gene TRBD2, 6 bases. This CDR3 comprises 16 residues. The germline V gene has CDR1 SGHNT and CDR2 YYREEE (reference sequence). Trimming pared 1 base from V and 1 base from J, leaving 13 bases between.

This clonotype was recorded a few times. The chain combines TRBV29-1 with TRBJ1-1; D gene ambiguous. Trimming removed 5 bases from V and 0 bases from J, with 10 bases in between. This CDR3 spans 13 amino acids. Germline loops: CDR1 SQVTM, CDR2 ANQGSEA. The CDR3 is CSVLRILNTEAFF. The CDR3 nucleotides read TGCAGCGTTCTTAGGATATTGAACACTGAAGCTTTCTTT.

This clonotype was counted between two and nine times. The chain combines TRBV21-1 with TRBJ2-7; the table calls TRBD1, which could not be checked here. TRBV21-1 is a listed pseudogene. The CDR3 consists of 15 residues. The CDR3 nucleotides read TGTGCCAGCATCCCGGGGGCAGGAACCGGGCCCGAGCAGTACGTC. Translation gives CASIPGAGTGPEQYV.

This clonotype was seen a few times. The chain links TRBV7-2 to TRBJ2-5; 12 nucleotides match TRBD2. Germline V lookup: CDR1 SGHTA, CDR2 FQGNSA. The J segment lost 6 bases and the V segment lost 4 bases, leaving 6 bases of the junction unmatched. The CDR3 is 15 residues long. The CDR3 loop reads CASSSSSGGAKTQYF. For the CDR3, the DNA is TGTGCCAGCAGCTCCTCTAGCGGGGGGGCGAAGACCCAGTACTTC. Looking up the rest from reference TRBV7-2 and TRBJ2-5 gives the full variable domain: GAGVSQSPSNKVTEKGKDVELRCDPISGHTALYWYRQSLGQGLEFLIYFQGNSAPDKSGLPSDRFSAERTGGSVSTLTIQRTQQEDSAVYLCASSSSSGGAKTQYFGPGTRLLVL.

This clonotype showed up just a few times. CDR3 sequence reads: CAITGSPTYNEQFF. The CDR3, as DNA: TGTGCCATCACGGGGTCGCCAACCTACAATGAGCAGTTCTTC. The gene calls are TRBV10-3 and TRBJ2-1, with TRBD2 as a possible D gene (5 bases). The germline V and J ends were trimmed by 7 bases and 2 bases, with 12 bases remaining between them. CDR3 length equals 14 residues. Germline V lookup: CDR1 ENHRY, CDR2 SYGVKD.

This rearrangement joins TRBV2 to TRBJ1-2; the D gene is possibly TRBD1 (6 bases). The CDR3 runs 14 residues. The V and J ends lost 5 bases and 2 bases respectively, with 12 bases between them. Germline CDR1 SNHLY, CDR2 FYNNEI. The CDR3 loop reads CASSPGQINYGYTF. CDR3 bases: TGTGCCAGCAGTCCGGGACAAATAAACTATGGCTACACCTTC.

The J gene is TRBJ2-2, the V gene TRBV4-3, with D possibly TRBD2 on 7 matching bases. This CDR3 comprises 16 residues. V was shortened by 1 base and J by 4 bases, with 13 bases between the two germline ends. In germline, CDR1 is LGHNA, CDR2 YSLEER. CDR3 DNA: TGCGCCAGCAGCCAAGTGGGGGGGGGCGCCACCGGGGAGCTGTTTTTT. Protein sequence: CASSQVGGGATGELFF.

This clonotype was seen ten or more times. The V call is TRBV20-1, the J call TRBJ2-5; a weak D match, TRBD1 (6 bases). The CDR3 loop spans 13 amino acids. CDR1 and CDR2 (germline): DFQATT, SNEGSKA (reference sequence). V lost 5 bases, J lost 3 bases, and 13 bases lay in between. The CDR3 here is CSAFHRAEETQYF. CDR3 in DNA: TGCAGTGCTTTCCACAGGGCTGAAGAGACCCAGTACTTC.

This chain uses TRBV7-2 with TRBJ2-5; a possible D gene is TRBD2 (6 bases). CDR3 length: 13 amino acids. V dropped 4 bases and J dropped 5 bases, with 11 bases sitting between them. CDR1 is SGHTA and CDR2 is FQGNSA in the germline V gene. The CDR3 spells CASSSTRGETQYF. The CDR3 DNA follows: TGTGCCAGCAGCTCTACCCGGGGGGAGACCCAGTACTTC.

Of note for this clonotype: One junction end does not reproduce the germline sequence, and a read error may be involved. The V call is TRBV9, the J call TRBJ2-6, with a possible D match to TRBD1 (5 bases). The CDR3 extends over 15 amino acids. Germline V CDR1 and CDR2: SGDLS, YYNGEE. The chain's CDR3 is CASSGQGVGTNVLTF. DNA for the CDR3: TGTGCCAGCAGTGGTCAGGGTGTTGGGACCAACGTCCTGACTTTC.

This clonotype was recorded a few times. The chain combines TRBV12-3 or TRBV12-4 with TRBJ1-3; perhaps TRBD1 as D (5 bases). The length of the CDR3 is 17 residues. Deletions cut 4 bases from V and 4 bases from J, with 20 bases between. The CDR3 sequence: CASSSRSGGGTGNTIYF. DNA of the CDR3: TGTGCCAGCAGTTCTCGGAGCGGTGGAGGGACGGGAAACACCATATATTTT.

The genes are TRBV7-9 and TRBJ2-3, with D hard to call. This CDR3 spans 13 amino acids. Trimming cost V 6 bases and J 2 bases, with 9 bases left between them. The germline CDR1 and CDR2 sequences are SEHNR and FQNEAQ (reference sequence). CDR3 coding DNA: TGTGCCAGCAGTTATGAAAACACAGATACGCAGTATTTT. This sequence encodes CASSYENTDTQYF.

The chain recombines TRBV10-3 with TRBJ2-3; D gene uncertain. This CDR3 contains 11 residues. Germline values: CDR1 ENHRY, CDR2 SYGVKD. V lost 6 bases and J lost 2, with 3 bases in between. The CDR3 loop reads CAISYTDTQYF. CDR3 coding DNA: TGTGCCATCAGCTACACAGATACGCAGTATTTT.

This clonotype was recorded a few times. CDR3 sequence reads: CASSGLAGGETQYF. The CDR3 DNA reads as TGTGCCAGCAGTGGACTAGCGGGGGGAGAGACCCAGTACTTC. V usage is TRBV2 and J usage is TRBJ2-5, with TRBD2 matching 13 bases. J lost 4 bases, V lost 4 bases, and 0 bases had no gene match. The CDR3 runs to 14 residues. Germline-derived CDR1 and CDR2 are SNHLY and FYNNEI.